This passage covers 7 T cell receptor beta chains from one sample sequenced in a study of shared clonotypes between healthy human individuals. Produced via immunoSEQ multiplex PCR; TCRdb's table is partial and in-frame only. Of roughly 1.4 million clones listed, less than 99% are singletons. The specimen sequenced was naive CD4+ T cells sorted from blood. Stated subset: CD45RA+ positively selected. These receptors came from a man aged 25-45 years in good health.

The chain carries TRBV15 and TRBJ1-2; D remains unclear. The CDR3 is 12 amino acids. CDR1 and CDR2 from the germline V gene are LNHNV and YYDKDF (reference sequence). V was clipped by 1 base and J by 7 bases, with 7 bases between them. The CDR3 reads CATSRGESGYTF. CDR3 DNA sequence: TGTGCCACCAGCAGAGGGGAGAGTGGCTACACCTTC.

The table lists this clone with a count of one. The chain recombines TRBV7-9 with TRBJ2-7; a possible D gene is TRBD1 (5 bases). The CDR3 is 13 amino acids. With 6 bases removed from V and 3 bases from J, the gap between germline ends came to 12 bases. CDR1 and CDR2 from the germline V gene are SEHNR and FQNEAQ (reference sequence). This CDR3 is CASRSRENYEQYF. As DNA, the CDR3 is TGTGCCAGCAGAAGCAGGGAAAACTACGAGCAGTACTTC.

The chain joins TRBV7-9 to TRBJ2-5; weak D call: TRBD2 (6 bases). The CDR3 consists of 15 residues. Looked up from germline, CDR1 is SEHNR and CDR2 is FQNEAQ (reference sequence). The ends were cut back, 2 bases at V and 5 bases at J, with 15 bases in the middle. For the CDR3, the DNA is TGTGCCAGCAGCTTAACCCTAGCGCTAATGGAGACCCAGTACTTC. It translates to CASSLTLALMETQYF.

CDR3 nucleotides: TGTGCCAGCAGGTCCGGGACAGGGGCCTATGGCTACACCTTC. Protein product: CASRSGTGAYGYTF. The rearrangement uses TRBV6-6 and TRBJ1-2; 10 nucleotides agree with TRBD1. The germline CDR1 and CDR2 sequences are MNHNY and SVGAGI (reference sequence). The CDR3 has 14 amino acids. The trim removed 6 bases at V and 4 bases at J, leaving 5 bases unmatched.

V and J are TRBV7-9 and TRBJ2-1, with no clear D. V gave up 1 base and J gave up 4 bases, with 14 bases separating them. This CDR3 is built from 16 residues. The V gene's germline CDR1 is SEHNR and CDR2 FQNEAQ (reference sequence). The CDR3 DNA reads as TGTGCCAGCAGCTTAGTGGTCAACCTGGCATACAATGAGCAGTTCTTC. It translates to CASSLVVNLAYNEQFF.

The genes are TRBV11-3 and TRBJ2-7; TRBD2 agrees at 12 bases. V shed 5 bases, J shed 3 bases, and the junction held 2 bases outside the gene matches. The germline V gene encodes CDR1 SGHNT and CDR2 YENEEA. CDR3 length: 14 amino acids. This CDR3 reads CASSTTSGSYEQYF. In DNA form, the CDR3 reads TGTGCCAGCAGCACGACTAGCGGGAGCTACGAGCAGTACTTC.

V gene TRBV9 combines with J gene TRBJ2-1, with D perhaps TRBD1 or TRBD2 (5 bases each). V was shortened by 0 bases and J by 0 bases, with 16 bases between the two germline ends. The CDR3 runs to 18 residues. Looked up from germline, CDR1 is SGDLS and CDR2 is YYNGEE. The CDR3 DNA is TGTGCCAGCAGCGTAGAGACCGGGACGGCGAGCTCCTACAATGAGCAGTTCTTC. This translates into CASSVETGTASSYNEQFF.